Below, 16 T cell receptor beta chains from the same sample are listed, as sequenced in a study of blood T cell repertoires in COVID-19. Sequencing was performed with immunoSEQ multiplex PCR; in TCRdb, only in-frame clones are kept and a portion is missing. The repertoire consists of roughly 100,000 clones, with 84% occurring once and the leading ten covering 4.5%. Sequenced: peripheral blood. Every receptor here comes from a human donor in a cohort sampled during active COVID-19.

This clone was seen only once. V and J are TRBV28 and TRBJ2-7; D unresolved. Per germline, CDR1 MDHEN and CDR2 SYDVKM. Trimming took 7 bases from V and 1 from J, leaving 17 bases between them. The CDR3 has 15 residues. This CDR3 reads CASMPLEESSYEQYF. CDR3 DNA sequence: TGTGCCAGCATGCCCTTAGAGGAATCATCCTACGAGCAGTACTTC.

The chain is built from TRBV7-8 and TRBJ2-1, with 8 bases matching TRBD1. From germline, CDR1 is SGHVS and CDR2 FQNEAQ. The J segment lost 6 bases and the V segment lost 6 bases, leaving 4 bases of the junction unmatched. The length of the CDR3 is 13 residues. CDR3 sequence (DNA): TGTGCCAGCAGTCTCGACAGGGGCAATGAGCAGTTCTTC. It codes for CASSLDRGNEQFF.

The chain carries TRBV3-1 (or the pseudogene TRBV3-2) and TRBJ2-2; 9 bases fit TRBD2. V was clipped by 4 bases and J by 7 bases; unmatched bases: 10. This CDR3 comprises 16 residues. The germline CDR1 and CDR2 sequences are LGHDT and YNNKEL (reference sequence). CDR3 protein: CASSPHRAGGSGELFF. CDR3 nucleotide sequence: TGTGCCAGCAGCCCTCATAGAGCGGGGGGTAGCGGGGAGCTGTTTTTT.

This clone was recorded a few times. The J gene is TRBJ2-3, the V gene TRBV19, with a possible D match to TRBD2 (7 bases). Trimming took 7 bases from V and 3 from J, leaving 14 bases between them. The CDR3 runs to 14 residues. The germline CDR1 and CDR2 sequences are LNHDA and SQIVND (reference sequence). CDR3 loop: CASTEGRGTDTQYF. CDR3 nucleotide sequence: TGTGCCAGTACCGAGGGGAGGGGGACAGATACGCAGTATTTT.

This clone was observed once. Additional DNA sequences in this sample encode the identical CDR3. The V and J genes are TRBV7-2 and TRBJ1-1, with D unresolved. The CDR3 extends over 13 amino acids. CDR1 is SGHTA, CDR2 FQGNSA, per germline. V was pared by 1 base and J by 2 bases, with 5 bases between. The CDR3 protein is CASSLDRNTEAFF. In DNA form, the CDR3 reads TGTGCCAGCAGCTTAGACAGAAACACTGAAGCTTTCTTT.

The chain is built from TRBV9 and TRBJ1-1; D is ambiguous. Germline CDR1 and CDR2: SGDLS and YYNGEE. The V gene lost 1 base and the J gene lost 8 bases, with 12 bases spanning the gap. The CDR3 sequence is 13 residues long. The DNA of the CDR3 is TGTGCCAGCAGCGTATTATACTTGGTAGAAGCTTTCTTT. Its protein is CASSVLYLVEAFF. Based on the CDR3 plus reference TRBV9 and TRBJ1-1, the full variable domain is DSGVTQTPKHLITATGQRVTLRCSPRSGDLSVYWYQQSLDQGLQFLIQYYNGEERAKGNILERFSAQQFPDLHSELNLSSLELGDSALYFCASSVLYLVEAFFGQGTRLTVV.

This sequence joins TRBV5-4 and TRBJ2-7, with D maybe TRBD2 (6 bases). The germline CDR1 and CDR2 sequences are SGHNT and YYREEE (reference sequence). Trimming removed 5 bases from V and 2 bases from J, with 11 bases in between. CDR3 length: 13 amino acids. CDR3 protein: CASRVAGTYEQYF. CDR3 coding DNA: TGTGCCAGCAGGGTGGCGGGGACCTACGAGCAGTACTTC.

This chain links TRBV7-8 with TRBJ1-2, with no clear D. Between the trimmed V and J ends, which lost 3 bases and 7 bases, there was a span of 18 bases. Germline V lookup: CDR1 SGHVS, CDR2 FQNEAQ. The length of the CDR3 is 15 residues. The CDR3 protein is CASSLGNAGSSGYTF. For the CDR3, the DNA is TGTGCCAGCAGCTTGGGTAATGCGGGATCTTCTGGCTACACCTTC. The variable domain in full, with the rest retrieved from reference TRBV7-8 and TRBJ1-2, is GAGVSQSPRYKVAKRGQDVALRCDPISGHVSLFWYQQALGQGPEFLTYFQNEAQLDKSGLPSDRFFAERPEGSVSTLKIQRTQQEDSAVYLCASSLGNAGSSGYTFGSGTRLTVV.

The V call is TRBV7-2, the J call TRBJ2-7; D not resolved. CDR1 is SGHTA, CDR2 FQGNSA, per germline. CDR3 size: 14 residues. Trimming took off 5 bases at V and 1 base at J, with 12 bases between the two ends. CDR3 sequence: CASSRVTMSYEQYF. The CDR3 nucleotides read TGTGCCAGCAGCCGCGTCACTATGTCCTACGAGCAGTACTTC.

This clone was seen once. The J gene is TRBJ1-2, the V gene TRBV18; 10 bases align to TRBD1. This CDR3 has 14 residues. J gave up 2 bases and V 4 bases, and 1 base lay outside the gene matches. The germline gives CDR1 KGHSH, CDR2 LQKENI. For the CDR3, the DNA is TGTGCCAGCTCACGGACAGGGGGGAACTATGGCTACACCTTC. It encodes CASSRTGGNYGYTF.

This clone appeared once. The rearrangement links TRBV28 to TRBJ2-2; 11 bases are a match to TRBD1. This CDR3 has 17 amino acids. The ends lost 3 bases at V and 6 bases at J; junction bases unmatched: 9. Per the germline V gene, CDR1 is MDHEN and CDR2 is SYDVKM. In DNA, the CDR3 is TGTGCCAGCAGTTTCCGGAACTGGGACAGGGGGTCCGGGGAGCTGTTTTTT. It translates to CASSFRNWDRGSGELFF.

The J gene is TRBJ1-5, the V gene TRBV3-1 (or the pseudogene TRBV3-2); D not resolved. From germline, CDR1 is LGHDT and CDR2 YNNKEL (reference sequence). The CDR3 extends over 13 amino acids. Trimming left V 4 bases short and J 9 bases short, with 13 bases between. The DNA for the CDR3 is TGTGCCAGCAGCCCTAGCCCTCTCCGGCCCCAGCATTTT. Its protein is CASSPSPLRPQHF.

V usage is TRBV28 and J usage is TRBJ1-2; 11 bases are a match to TRBD1. The CDR3 totals 16 residues. CDR1 and CDR2 (germline): MDHEN, SYDVKM. V lost 3 bases to trimming and J lost 3 bases; unmatched junction nucleotides: 6. CDR3 in amino acids: CASSLGTGGRDYGYTF. DNA for the CDR3: TGTGCCAGCAGTTTGGGGACAGGGGGTCGGGACTATGGCTACACCTTC.

V gene TRBV18 combines with J gene TRBJ1-1, with a weak D call TRBD1 (5 bases). This CDR3 spans 14 amino acids. Germline V CDR1 and CDR2: KGHSH, LQKENI. Trimming removed 5 bases from V and 5 bases from J, with 15 bases in between. The CDR3 reads CASSGVMGGTEAFF. In DNA, the CDR3 is TGTGCCAGCTCAGGGGTGATGGGGGGAACTGAAGCTTTCTTT. The full variable domain, completed using reference TRBV18 and TRBJ1-1, is NAGVMQNPRHLVRRRGQEARLRCSPMKGHSHVYWYRQLPEEGLKFMVYLQKENIIDESGMPKERFSAEFPKEGPSILRIQQVVRGDSAAYFCASSGVMGGTEAFFGQGTRLTVV.

This clone appeared a single time. The rearrangement links TRBV5-6 to TRBJ2-3, with D maybe TRBD1 (6 bases). V gave up 2 bases and J gave up 2 bases, with 9 bases separating them. CDR1 and CDR2 from the germline V gene are SGHDT and YYEEEE. The CDR3 totals 14 residues. This CDR3 is CASSLQGDTDTQYF. The CDR3, as DNA: TGTGCCAGCAGCTTACAGGGTGACACAGATACGCAGTATTTT.

This chain links TRBV7-9 with TRBJ2-1, with 14 positions matching TRBD2. Germline trimming cut 5 bases from V and 8 bases from J; bases unmatched to any gene: 5. In germline, CDR1 is SEHNR, CDR2 FQNEAQ (reference sequence). This CDR3 comprises 15 residues. CDR3 bases: TGTGCCAGCAGCGAGGGACTAGCGGGGGAGGATGAGCAGTTCTTC. Translated: CASSEGLAGEDEQFF.